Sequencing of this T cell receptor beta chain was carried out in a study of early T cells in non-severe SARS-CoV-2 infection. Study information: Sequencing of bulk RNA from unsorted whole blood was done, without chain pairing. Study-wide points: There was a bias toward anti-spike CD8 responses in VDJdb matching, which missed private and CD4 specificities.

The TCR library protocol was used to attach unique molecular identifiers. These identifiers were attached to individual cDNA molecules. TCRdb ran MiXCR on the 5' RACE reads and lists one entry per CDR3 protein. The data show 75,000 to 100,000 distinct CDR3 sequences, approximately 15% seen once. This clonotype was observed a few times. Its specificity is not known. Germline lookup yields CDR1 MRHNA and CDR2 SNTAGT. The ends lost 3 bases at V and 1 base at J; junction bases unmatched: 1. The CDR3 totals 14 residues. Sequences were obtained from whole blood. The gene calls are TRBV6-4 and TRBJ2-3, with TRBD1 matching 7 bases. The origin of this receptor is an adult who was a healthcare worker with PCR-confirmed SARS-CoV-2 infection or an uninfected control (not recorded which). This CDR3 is CASSERGRTDTQYF. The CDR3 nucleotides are TGTGCCAGCAGTGAAAGGGGGCGCACAGATACGCAGTATTTT.